This TCR beta chain was identified during a study of long-term antiretroviral therapy in people with HIV. A remark on this clone: Its cognate antigen is unknown.

Samples held roughly 1-11 million cryopreserved PBMC, and DNA extraction followed. Assay version v3.0 of immunoSEQ was used, and it was run at survey level. Libraries were prepared by immunoSEQ multiplex PCR; TCRdb keeps only in-frame clonotypes and omits some of them. In the table there are tens of thousands of clones, 86% of which are singletons. V dropped 11 bases and J dropped 3 bases, with 13 bases sitting between them. The V gene's germline CDR1 is LNHDA and CDR2 SQIVND (reference sequence). This CDR3 spans 12 amino acids. Findings and caveats of the study: Diversity measured after ART increased yet remained under transplant donor controls. Controls had broader CDR3 length ranges than HIV repertoires did. ART adherence, viral resistance and therapy changes went undocumented.

This chain joins TRBV19 and TRBJ1-1; D possibly corresponds to TRBD1 (5 bases). This material consisted of unsorted PBMCs, taken just before starting antiretroviral therapy. The source is a woman between 18 and 29 years old with HIV. CDR3 residues: CALTGTYTEAFF. CDR3 in DNA: TGTGCCTTAACCGGGACGTACACTGAAGCTTTCTTT.